This TCR beta chain stems from a study of blood T cells in healthy people across ages (dated by TCRdb to between 2014 and 2017). Regarding the study in general: In model experiments, roughly one uniquely barcoded TCR beta cDNA molecule per two T cells was captured by template switching. Age-related changes in TCR beta repertoire diversity were measured in the study by deep sequencing normalized with unique cDNA molecular identifiers. Four age groups were formed from the donors: young (average about 17 years), middle-aged (approximately 39), aged (about 62) and long-lived (82). Donors of different ages were randomly distributed across sequencing lanes to avoid experimental bias. The study analyzed two additional independent replicas of 1 million unique cDNA reads from the same blood draw for two donors, one aged 18 to 29 and one aged 80 or older. On the study overall, not on this receptor specifically: Because the CMV infection status of the donors was unknown, age-related changes in expanded clonotypes may potentially have been confounded. Compared with the aged group, more naive CD4+ T cells, fewer expanded clones and increased TCR diversity were shown by the long-lived group, suggesting age selection. Estimates of total diversity based on one million sequenced T cells were considered lower bounds and underestimates. Since profiling was done on bulk unsorted PBMCs, naive and antigen-experienced compartments could not be conclusively compared. Observed TCR beta diversity per million T cells fell roughly linearly with age, and a significant reduction was already apparent by age around 39. A strong correlation was found between observed TCR beta diversity and the percentage of naive T cells measured by flow cytometry.

Donors were a few dozen systemically healthy Caucasian individuals from Russia aged roughly 6 to 90 years. Each donor gave 9 to 10 milliliters of peripheral blood, collected into EDTA-treated Vacutainer tubes. Ficoll-Paque density-gradient centrifugation was used to isolate PBMCs, with at least 6.5 million per sample. Total RNA was extracted from PBMCs with Trizol reagent, with at least 6 micrograms obtained per sample. Naive CD45RAhigh/CD27high T cell percentages were measured by flow cytometry on a PBMC aliquot from every donor. As for this clonotype: Its antigen is still unknown. No per-base quality is available; no much larger clone lies one base away.

Libraries were constructed by 5' RACE. Sequencing was carried out with an Illumina HiSeq 2500. A second about 7 to 12 cycle PCR used a sample-barcoded 5' primer and a J-beta primer mix. A unique molecular identifier was introduced onto each TCR beta cDNA molecule by a template-switch 5' adaptor carrying 12 random nucleotides. Each sample yielded at least 2.5 million CDR3-containing paired-end reads. All of the RNA was converted into first-strand cDNA using the Mint cDNA synthesis kit, with a TRBC-specific oligonucleotide serving as the primer. Following uracil-DNA glycosylase treatment, a first 18-cycle PCR with universal primers M1SS and BC2_uni_R was performed on all cDNA. The authors processed their data as follows. Normalization of each sample was performed by random selection of 1 million high-quality reads, each carrying a distinct molecular identifier. Reads sharing molecular identifiers were discarded rather than binned into consensus sequences. MiTCR, set to a Q25 quality threshold and the strictest error-elimination algorithm, was used for CDR3 identification, clonotype clustering and error correction. A nonparametric unseen species model with Euler transformation was used to estimate lower-bound total TCR beta diversity. TCRdb applied fastp at Q25 and MiXCR to the public reads, then kept only in-frame beta chains. Rows matching on CDR3 protein sequence are summarized as one entry with the most common DNA and genes. The V and J calls were not made by the authors but by TCRdb's processing. The sample contains approximately 1.5 million distinct CDR3 sequences, roughly two fifths of them found a single time. Of the sample, about 4% falls within the top ten clones.

V is reduced by 0 bases and J by 3 bases, leaving a spacing of 9 bases between them. The CDR3 holds 14 amino acids from the cysteine to the phenylalanine. The entry retains the CDR3 DNA only, 42 bases that are in frame from base 1. The germline V gene (reference sequence) supplies CDR1 DFQATT and CDR2 SNEGSKA. Sequenced material: blood. The TCR was taken from a woman under 30 in good health. This receptor chain uses TRBV20-1 and TRBJ1-5; the D segment cannot be called with confidence. The DNA sequence is given as TGCAGTGCTAGAGATTGGGCGGCCAATCAGCCCCAGCATTTT. It codes for CSARDWAANQPQHF.